What follows is one TCR beta chain and its context. The target antigen is unknown. The V end lost 5 bases, the J end lost 3 bases, and 11 bases lay between the germline ends. CDR1 is SGHTA, CDR2 FQGNSA, per germline. This CDR3 comprises 13 residues. This sample is drawn from a study of glioma-infiltrating T cells. Study-level points and caveats: Above-expected tissue-blood divergence occurred in all gliomas, most in low-grade ones.

TCR alpha and beta CDR3 regions were amplified from RNA using iRepertoire nested multiplex PCR. Input was about 85-450 ng of tissue mRNA or PBMC total RNA. TCRdb independently ran MiXCR on the multiplex PCR reads; one entry per CDR3 protein. In the table there are under 200,000 distinct CDR3 sequences, about 31% of which are singletons. This chain connects TRBV7-2 to TRBJ2-7; D possibly matches TRBD1 or TRBD2 (5 bases each). The sequenced material came from glioma tissue, nonneoplastic brain tissue, or PBMCs (not recorded which). This sequence was found in a human donor with low-grade glioma or glioblastoma, undergoing nonglioma brain surgery, or in good health (not recorded which). This CDR3 is CASSPGTRYEQYF. In DNA, the CDR3 is TGTGCCAGCAGCCCCGGGACCCGCTACGAGCAGTACTTC. The whole variable domain, filled in from reference TRBV7-2 and TRBJ2-7, reads GAGVSQSPSNKVTEKGKDVELRCDPISGHTALYWYRQSLGQGLEFLIYFQGNSAPDKSGLPSDRFSAERTGGSVSTLTIQRTQQEDSAVYLCASSPGTRYEQYFGPGTRLTVT.